This T cell receptor (beta chain) was sequenced for a study of shared clonotypes between healthy human individuals. Findings and caveats of the study: Estimated richness values were generally larger in naive subsets than in memory subsets.

The germline V gene encodes CDR1 SGHRS and CDR2 YFSETQ. V was cut by 6 bases and J by 8 bases, with 12 bases left in between. The CDR3 totals 13 residues. As to this clone: Its matching antigen is unknown.

Repertoires were generated with immunoSEQ multiplex PCR, while TCRdb's copy carries only in-frame clones and drops some. The table has roughly 2,000,000 clones, about 95% seen once; the top ten hold approximately 1.2%. The naive CD8 population came from CD45RO-negative cells selected for CCR7, without terminally differentiated effector memory CD45RA+ cells. Sequencing was performed on naive CD8+ T cells sorted from blood. The receptor comes from a man aged 18 to 30 in good health. The chain has TRBV5-1 and TRBJ1-6; tentatively, D is TRBD1 (6 bases). The CDR3 here is CASTGDEDSPLHF. The CDR3 DNA reads as TGCGCCAGCACAGGGGATGAGGATTCACCCCTCCACTTT.